This TCR beta chain was sequenced during a study of blood T cell repertoires in COVID-19. Membership in each cohort depended on participant-reported clinical history. A word on this clone: Other DNA sequences of this sample code for an identical CDR3.

Libraries were prepared by immunoSEQ multiplex PCR; TCRdb keeps only in-frame clonotypes and omits some of them. The sample lists about 240,000 clones, approximately 83% occurring once. CDR3 size: 13 residues. V lost 6 bases and J 0 bases, leaving 8 bases between the germline ends. In germline, CDR1 is MNHEY, CDR2 SMNVEV (reference sequence). Sequencing was carried out using PBMCs or T cells enriched from blood (not recorded which). This rearrangement joins TRBV27 to TRBJ1-1, with D unresolved. This clonotype originated in a woman aged 40 to 55 with acute COVID-19. The CDR3 region is CASSLQLNTEAFF. CDR3 bases: TGTGCCAGCAGCCTACAGCTGAACACTGAAGCTTTCTTT.